Shown below are 15 T cell receptor beta chains from a single sample sequenced in a study of cytomegalovirus exposure and HLA in healthy donors. Primers included in the PCR were 60 Vbeta and 13 Jbeta primers. The assay was immunoSEQ multiplex PCR, and TCRdb's table has in-frame clones only and misses some. The data contain 150,000 to 200,000 clones, 84% of them singletons. The sequenced sample was PBMCs. These receptors all come from a boy aged 5-17 years in good health and CMV-seronegative.

Only a few counts were recorded for this clone. The chain joins TRBV5-6 to TRBJ1-6; 9 nucleotides match TRBD1. The length of the CDR3 is 14 residues. The V gene end was trimmed by 2 bases and the J gene end by 8 bases; junction bases not matched to a gene: 2. CDR1 SGHDT and CDR2 YYEEEE come from the germline V gene. The CDR3 region is CASSFGTGYSPLHF. CDR3 sequence (DNA): TGTGCCAGCAGCTTCGGGACAGGGTATTCACCCCTCCACTTT.

The chain links TRBV5-6 to TRBJ1-1; D uncertain. V lost 4 bases and J lost 4, with 11 bases in between. Germline CDR1 and CDR2: SGHDT and YYEEEE. CDR3 length: 13 residues. CDR3 nucleotides: TGTGCCAGCAGCACCCGCCTGCGCACTGAAGCTTTCTTT. This gives the protein CASSTRLRTEAFF. Based on the CDR3 plus reference TRBV5-6 and TRBJ1-1, the full variable domain is DAGVTQSPTHLIKTRGQQVTLRCSPKSGHDTVSWYQQALGQGPQFIFQYYEEEERQRGNFPDRFSGHQFPNYSSELNVNALLLGDSALYLCASSTRLRTEAFFGQGTRLTVV.

This chain joins TRBV29-1 and TRBJ2-1; 8 bases are shared with TRBD2. Germline values: CDR1 SQVTM, CDR2 ANQGSEA. CDR3 size: 16 residues. V dropped 4 bases and J dropped 1; count of bases not matched to a gene: 9. CDR3 sequence (DNA): TGCAGCGTTGTTTGGGGCGGGAGGTCTTCCTACAATGAGCAGTTCTTC. Its protein is CSVVWGGRSSYNEQFF.

The chain recombines TRBV13 with TRBJ2-7; the match to TRBD2 covers 8 bases. Germline CDR1 and CDR2: PRHDT and FYEKMQ (reference sequence). The CDR3 contains 17 residues. After removal of 0 bases from V and 3 bases from J, the junction contained 10 bases not matched to a gene. The CDR3 is CASSLGARAGVGYEQYF. CDR3 in DNA: TGTGCCAGCAGCTTAGGAGCTAGAGCGGGGGTAGGCTACGAGCAGTACTTC.

This chain links TRBV30 with TRBJ2-2; D might be TRBD1 (5 bases). Germline assignment: CDR1 GTSNPN and CDR2 SVGIG (reference sequence). The CDR3 runs 13 residues. The ends were cut back, 4 bases at V and 6 bases at J, with 12 bases in the middle. The CDR3 nucleotides read TGTGCCTGGAAGGGCAGGGCCGCCGGGGAGCTGTTTTTT. Residues: CAWKGRAAGELFF.

The V and J genes are TRBV2 and TRBJ2-2; D might be TRBD2 (5 bases). Germline assignment: CDR1 SNHLY and CDR2 FYNNEI. The CDR3 runs 15 residues. V lost 5 bases to trimming and J lost 2 bases, with 12 bases between them. CDR3 DNA: TGTGCCAGCAGTTTACGGGAACACAACACCGGGGAGCTGTTTTTT. Translated: CASSLREHNTGELFF.

This clone was counted between two and nine times. The gene calls are TRBV10-3 and TRBJ2-1, with 8 nucleotides matching TRBD2. V gave up 6 bases and J gave up 6 bases; unmatched junction bases: 4. This CDR3 is 13 amino acids long. From germline, CDR1 is ENHRY and CDR2 SYGVKD. The CDR3, as DNA: TGTGCCATCAGCTCCCGGGGGGGCAATGAGCAGTTCTTC. Protein sequence: CAISSRGGNEQFF.

This rearrangement joins TRBV30 to TRBJ1-1; tentatively, D is TRBD1 (5 bases). Germline V gene sequence: CDR1 GTSNPN, CDR2 SVGIG (reference sequence). V gave up 0 bases and J gave up 4 bases, with 21 bases separating them. CDR3 length: 17 residues. The CDR3 DNA follows: TGTGCCTGGAGTGTAGTCGGGGCTGGTAGGGGAGGCACTGAAGCTTTCTTT. Protein sequence: CAWSVVGAGRGGTEAFF.

The count of this clone is one. The final CDR3 position lacks the conserved phenylalanine or tryptophan, pointing to a likely read error. No DNA is shown, since the ends of the CDR3 on it are uncertain; the CDR3 is the one TCRdb lists. V gene TRBV20-1 combines with J gene TRBJ1-2; the D call of TRBD1 is as the table states it, not checked on the DNA. CDR1 and CDR2 (germline): DFQATT, SNEGSKA (reference sequence). The CDR3 sequence runs 10 residues, both termini included. CDR3 protein: CSARGAGVAL.

In DNA, the CDR3 is TGCAGCGTTAGCGGGGGGCAAGCGTACGAGCAGTACTTC. Its translation is CSVSGGQAYEQYF. The gene calls are TRBV29-1 and TRBJ2-7, with 9 positions matching TRBD2. Germline trimming cut 5 bases from V and 4 bases from J; bases unmatched to any gene: 6. This CDR3 region has 13 residues. The germline V gene has CDR1 SQVTM and CDR2 ANQGSEA.

J is TRBJ2-3 and V is TRBV4-1; D is possibly TRBD2 (6 bases). There are 18 residues in the CDR3. V lost 1 base to trimming and J lost 0 bases, with 17 bases between them. CDR1 is MGHRA and CDR2 is YSYEKL in the germline V gene. In nucleotides, the CDR3 is TGCGCCAGCAGCCAAGTGGCAGGGACTGGATCTAGCACAGATACGCAGTATTTT. Amino acids: CASSQVAGTGSSTDTQYF.

Only a few counts were recorded for this clone. This chain connects TRBV4-3 to TRBJ1-6, with 9 bases matching TRBD1. This CDR3 has 15 residues. The trim removed 5 bases at V and 8 bases at J, leaving 7 bases unmatched. Germline loops: CDR1 LGHNA, CDR2 YSLEER. The CDR3 DNA sequence: TGCGCCAGCAGCAAGCACAGGGGGCCCGATTCACCCCTCCACTTT. This sequence encodes CASSKHRGPDSPLHF.

The chain carries TRBV2 and TRBJ2-3; a weak D match, TRBD1 (6 bases). Per the germline V gene, CDR1 is SNHLY and CDR2 is FYNNEI. V was shortened by 7 bases and J by 2 bases, with 19 bases between the two germline ends. The CDR3 totals 16 residues. The CDR3 here is CASIDLRQANTDTQYF. The CDR3 region has the DNA TGTGCCAGCATTGACTTGCGACAGGCCAACACAGATACGCAGTATTTT.

The J gene is TRBJ2-7, the V gene TRBV7-9; the match to TRBD2 covers 13 bases. Germline CDR1 and CDR2: SEHNR and FQNEAQ (reference sequence). This CDR3 is built from 15 residues. Trimming cost V 5 bases and J 1 base; bases outside gene matches: 2. Here the CDR3 reads CASSGTSGVSYEQYF. The CDR3 DNA reads TGTGCCAGCAGCGGGACTAGCGGGGTATCCTACGAGCAGTACTTC.

The CDR3 nucleotides are TGTGCCAGCAGCTTAACGTTGGGGAGTGGCTACACCTTC. The encoded protein is CASSLTLGSGYTF. The rearrangement joins TRBV7-3 to TRBJ1-2; D not certain. Looked up from germline, CDR1 is SGHTA and CDR2 is FQGTGA. Trimming took off 0 bases at V and 7 bases at J, with 9 bases between the two ends. This CDR3 spans 13 amino acids.